A single sample is the source of the 5 T cell receptor beta chains below, sequenced in a study of cytomegalovirus exposure and HLA in healthy donors. PCR was performed using 60 Vbeta and 13 Jbeta primers. Only in-frame clones appear in the TCRdb table, and some are missing; sequencing was by immunoSEQ multiplex PCR. This sample yields 90,000 to 150,000 clones, of which 65% to 85% are seen a single time; more than 15% belongs to the top ten. Material: PBMCs. These receptors were taken from a man aged 45-65 years in good health and CMV-seropositive.

J is TRBJ1-1 and V is TRBV5-8; TRBD1 might be the D (5 bases). This CDR3 has 13 amino acids. Trimming cost V 4 bases and J 4 bases, with 11 bases left between them. Per germline, CDR1 SGHTS and CDR2 YDEGEE. This chain's CDR3 is CASSPPDSTEAFF. In nucleotides, the CDR3 is TGTGCCAGCAGCCCACCAGACAGCACTGAAGCTTTCTTT.

This clone occurred once. The J gene is TRBJ1-2, the V gene TRBV9, with 12 positions matching TRBD1. Trimming at V came to 3 bases and at J to 6 bases, leaving 6 bases not matched to a gene. In germline, CDR1 is SGDLS, CDR2 YYNGEE. This CDR3 is 15 amino acids long. The CDR3 coding sequence is TGTGCCAGCAGCGAAACCGGGACAGGGGGCGATGGCTACACCTTC. It encodes CASSETGTGGDGYTF.

The chain carries TRBV9 and TRBJ2-1; 7 nucleotides match TRBD2. This CDR3 has 15 residues. V shed 0 bases and J 4 bases; nucleotides not matched to a gene: 4. Germline-derived CDR1 and CDR2 are SGDLS and YYNGEE. The DNA of the CDR3 is TGTGCCAGCAGCGTAGGAAGGGAGGGGTACAATGAGCAGTTCTTC. It is translated as CASSVGREGYNEQFF.

The rearrangement joins TRBV7-2 to TRBJ2-2; TRBD2 agrees at 9 bases. With V trimmed by 5 bases and J by 1 base, 8 bases remained unmatched. This CDR3 has 17 amino acids. Germline assignment: CDR1 SGHTA and CDR2 FQGNSA. CDR3 in amino acids: CASSVLSGGMNTGELFF. The CDR3, as DNA: TGTGCCAGCAGCGTGCTGAGCGGGGGGATGAACACCGGGGAGCTGTTTTTT.

This chain uses TRBV6-5 with TRBJ2-3; the match to TRBD2 covers 9 bases. CDR3 length equals 14 residues. CDR1 MNHEY and CDR2 SVGAGI come from the germline V gene. V shed 6 bases, J shed 3 bases, and the junction held 4 bases outside the gene matches. CDR3 residues: CASRVSGRTDTQYF. In DNA, the CDR3 is TGTGCCAGCAGAGTAAGCGGGAGGACAGATACGCAGTATTTT.